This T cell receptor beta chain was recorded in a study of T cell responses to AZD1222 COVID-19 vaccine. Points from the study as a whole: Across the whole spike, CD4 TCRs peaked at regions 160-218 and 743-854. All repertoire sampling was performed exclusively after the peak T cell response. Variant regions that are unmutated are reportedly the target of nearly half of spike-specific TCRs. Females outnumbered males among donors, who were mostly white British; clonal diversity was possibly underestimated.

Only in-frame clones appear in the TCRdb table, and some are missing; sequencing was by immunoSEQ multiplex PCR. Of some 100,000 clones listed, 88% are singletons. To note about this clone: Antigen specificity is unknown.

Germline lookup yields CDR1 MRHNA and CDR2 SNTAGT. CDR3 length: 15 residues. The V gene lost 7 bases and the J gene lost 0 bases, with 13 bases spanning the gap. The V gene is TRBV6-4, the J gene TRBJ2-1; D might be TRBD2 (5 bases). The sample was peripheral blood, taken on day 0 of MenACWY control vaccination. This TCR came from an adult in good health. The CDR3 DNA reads TGTGCCAGCAAGGTCCTGGCGGGCTCCTACAATGAGCAGTTCTTC. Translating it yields CASKVLAGSYNEQFF.